The next 11 T cell receptor beta chains were all read from a single sample in a study of control samples from healthy donors and cancer patients. Using immunoSEQ multiplex PCR, the repertoire was profiled, and TCRdb retains in-frame clones only, with some absent. The repertoire holds some 96,000 clones, more than 85% seen once, with 8% in the top ten. The sequenced sample was blood. The origin of the receptors is a man between 18 and 35 years old in good health.

The chain carries TRBV14 and TRBJ2-3, with 9 bases lining up with TRBD2. V lost 1 base and J lost 4; bases outside the gene matches: 6. This CDR3 comprises 16 residues. CDR1 SGHDN and CDR2 FVKESK come from the germline V gene. The CDR3 DNA is TGTGCCAGCAGCCAAGTAGGACTAGCGTTTTCAGATACGCAGTATTTT. This gives the protein CASSQVGLAFSDTQYF. Filled out from reference TRBV14 and TRBJ2-3, the complete variable domain reads EAGVTQFPSHSVIEKGQTVTLRCDPISGHDNLYWYRRVMGKEIKFLLHFVKESKQDESGMPNNRFLAERTGGTYSTLKVQPAELEDSGVYFCASSQVGLAFSDTQYFGPGTRLTVL.

The CDR3 spells CASSPRLAGETQYF. In nucleotides, the CDR3 is TGTGCCAGCAGTCCTCGACTAGCCGGCGAGACCCAGTACTTC. The J gene is TRBJ2-5, the V gene TRBV2; 7 nucleotides line up with TRBD2. J was trimmed by 5 bases and V by 5 bases; bases with no gene match: 8. The CDR3 extends over 14 amino acids. Germline V lookup: CDR1 SNHLY, CDR2 FYNNEI.

The chain employs TRBV7-9 and TRBJ1-1; TRBD1 matches at 8 bases. The germline CDR1 and CDR2 sequences are SEHNR and FQNEAQ (reference sequence). CDR3 size: 13 residues. The V segment lost 5 bases and the J segment 7 bases; nucleotides outside the gene matches: 6. The DNA for the CDR3 is TGTGCCAGCAGCCCACAGGGACAGGATGAAGCTTTCTTT. It yields the protein CASSPQGQDEAFF. The whole variable domain, remainder taken from reference TRBV7-9 and TRBJ1-1, is DTGVSQNPRHKITKRGQNVTFRCDPISEHNRLYWYRQTLGQGPEFLTYFQNEAQLEKSRLLSDRFSAERPKGSFSTLEIQRTEQGDSAMYLCASSPQGQDEAFFGQGTRLTVV.

This chain connects TRBV27 to TRBJ2-3; D remains ambiguous. The V end lost 7 bases, the J end lost 2 bases, and 10 bases lay between the germline ends. Per the germline V gene, CDR1 is MNHEY and CDR2 is SMNVEV (reference sequence). This CDR3 is 13 amino acids long. CDR3 sequence: CASKVHITDTQYF. The CDR3 region has the DNA TGTGCCAGCAAAGTACACATCACAGATACGCAGTATTTT.

The V call is TRBV27, the J call TRBJ1-2; possibly TRBD1 for D (6 bases). This CDR3 is built from 15 residues. In germline, CDR1 is MNHEY, CDR2 SMNVEV (reference sequence). Trimming stripped 0 bases from V and 4 bases from J, with 12 bases between. The CDR3 loop is CASSLSYRELYGYTF. The CDR3 DNA is TGTGCCAGCAGTTTATCGTACAGGGAACTCTATGGCTACACCTTC.

This chain joins TRBV7-3 and TRBJ1-6, with 8 bases matching TRBD1. V was pared by 5 bases and J by 6 bases, with 3 bases of the junction left unmatched. CDR1 SGHTA and CDR2 FQGTGA come from the germline V gene. This CDR3 is built from 14 residues. This CDR3 is CASSRGQANSPLHF. DNA for the CDR3: TGTGCCAGCAGCCGGGGACAGGCTAATTCACCCCTCCACTTT.

This chain uses TRBV6-4 with TRBJ2-2; D uncertain. The CDR3 extends over 14 amino acids. The germline V gene has CDR1 MRHNA and CDR2 SNTAGT. Trimming took off 5 bases at V and 1 base at J, with 8 bases between the two ends. CDR3 bases: TGTGCCAGCAGTCATGGTGAGAACACCGGGGAGCTGTTTTTT. Amino acid sequence: CASSHGENTGELFF.

The chain uses TRBV3-1 (or the pseudogene TRBV3-2) and TRBJ1-4; D might be TRBD1 (6 bases). The CDR3 is 17 residues long. The V end lost 5 bases, the J end lost 7 bases, and 23 bases lay between the germline ends. Germline CDR1 is LGHDT and CDR2 is YNNKEL (reference sequence). The CDR3 sequence is CASSSHLGGRRGEKLFF. The DNA for the CDR3 is TGTGCCAGCAGCTCCCATCTAGGGGGGCGCCGGGGTGAAAAACTGTTTTTT.

The CDR3 DNA reads as TGTGCCAGCAGCTCCGGGCTCCTCACCTCCCAGGGAGCTTTCTTT. Encoded protein: CASSSGLLTSQGAFF. The genes are TRBV11-1 and TRBJ1-1, with a tentative D call TRBD1 (5 bases). There are 15 residues in the CDR3. From germline, CDR1 is SGHAT and CDR2 FQDESV (reference sequence). Between the trimmed V and J ends, which lost 4 bases and 10 bases, there was a span of 22 bases.

The chain recombines TRBV7-2 with TRBJ2-1; TRBD1 might be the D (6 bases). The V gene's germline CDR1 is SGHTA and CDR2 FQGNSA. Trimming took off 5 bases at V and 4 bases at J, with 15 bases between the two ends. The CDR3 contains 15 residues. The CDR3 DNA is TGTGCCAGCAGCCAAACAACAGGGATTTACAATGAGCAGTTCTTC. As protein: CASSQTTGIYNEQFF.

The chain has TRBV4-1 and TRBJ1-2; D uncertain. Germline V gene sequence: CDR1 MGHRA, CDR2 YSYEKL. The CDR3 is 15 residues long. V dropped 1 base and J dropped 7 bases, with 16 bases sitting between them. CDR3 sequence (DNA): TGCGCCAGCAGCCAAGGGGCGAGGCGGTTTGGTGGCTACACCTTC. Its protein product is CASSQGARRFGGYTF.